This TCR beta chain was recorded in a study of blood T cell repertoires in COVID-19 (dated by TCRdb to about 2020). For context, the study as a whole: Collaborator samples came from the United States, Italy and Spain and covered acute and convalescent phases of COVID-19. The material from the prospective study consisted of cDNA or gDNA derived from T cells, B-cell-depleted T cells, or PBMCs. The dataset comprised deeply sampled blood TCRbeta repertoires from subjects exposed to, actively infected with, or recovered from COVID-19. The repertoires were released in a freely available public database intended as a resource for research on the immune response to SARS-CoV-2. Where HLA class I and class II types were available, the types were taken from metadata supplied by the sample provider, not from assay-based typing. Samples came from the ongoing ImmuneRACE study (first 160 participants) plus 1,254 subjects from 6 global collaborators. Nearly every sample came with metadata listing a de-identified subject ID, COVID-19 status, age in years and sex. Overall results and qualifications from the work: How much clinical and demographic metadata was included differed by source and by participant, and the metadata was provided uncurated.

Participants in the prospective study were enrolled through a virtual design, were aged roughly 18 to 100 years, and lived in some 24 United States geographic areas. In the prospective study, cohorts were assigned on the basis of participant-reported clinical history obtained from a screening survey and a study questionnaire. Each participant in the prospective study had whole blood, serum and a nasopharyngeal or oropharyngeal swab collected by mobile phlebotomists. Additional blood draws and questionnaires over an approximately 2-month period could optionally be provided by prospective study participants. Prospective study blood samples were shipped either frozen or at room temperature before DNA extraction. Remarks on this clone: Its specific antigen is unknown. Within one base of it there is no much larger clone, and no base qualities were kept.

The immunoSEQ Assay, a bias-controlled multiplex PCR, was used to amplify TCRbeta CDR3 regions from genomic DNA. The paper's data handling went like this. Nucleated cell counts per sample were estimated from amplification of reference gene primers within the assay. Sequence reads were collapsed and filtered to measure the absolute abundance of every unique TCRbeta CDR3 rearrangement. For each sample, productive Simpson clonality was calculated by taking the square root of Simpson's diversity index across productive rearrangements. TCRdb took over this immuneACCESS table, retaining in-frame rearrangements with V and J assigned. Such tables are incomplete; in checked studies, under half of the missing clones stem from an unresolved V gene, and the remainder is unexplained. That table furnishes V, J and clone size, whereas the DNA furnished D and trimming. This sample holds about 300,000 clones; around 89% were observed only once. The ten largest clones take up approximately 4% of the sample.

The junction shows trimming of 9 bases on V and 3 bases on J, plus 12 bases between the germline ends. From the cysteine up to the phenylalanine, the CDR3 has a length of 12 residues. Just CDR3 DNA is preserved here, 36 bases in frame from base 1. As encoded in the germline V gene (reference sequence), CDR1 is SEHNR while CDR2 is FQNEAQ. The chain joins TRBV7-9 to TRBJ2-7; 6 matching bases give a weak D call of TRBD2. Sample: PBMCs or T cells enriched from blood (not recorded which). The receptor's source is a woman in her late teens or twenties with acute COVID-19. The DNA sequence is given as TGTGCCAGTTCTAGCGCCCACTACGAGCAGTACTTC. Translation gives CASSSAHYEQYF.